Included here is one TCR beta chain sequence, with context. No antigen is known for it. No much larger clonotype is one base removed from it; base qualities were not supplied. The data belong to a study of technical replicates of blood from a handful of donors (dated by TCRdb to about 2017). Libraries were constructed by the immunoSEQ multiplex PCR assay. TCRdb took this table from immuneACCESS and kept in-frame rearrangements with V and J called. Such tables lack part of the clones; where checked against another copy, unresolved V genes explain under half of the gap, and the rest is unexplained. The sample profile shows roughly 82,000 clones; 96% of them were found once. Of the sample, 0.3% to 0.45% is held by the ten largest clones. This clonotype was obtained from a human donor in good health. The specimen was T cells isolated from PBMCs.

The CDR3 corresponds to CASSTTPGGNTGELFF. The DNA is TGTGCCAGCAGTACAACCCCGGGGGGGAACACCGGGGAGCTGTTTTTT. The chain joins TRBV27 to TRBJ2-2, with 7 bases aligning to TRBD2. The CDR3 measures 16 amino acids from cysteine to phenylalanine. The retained sequence is limited to the CDR3, 48 bases, with the frame set at the first base. V is trimmed back by 5 bases and J by 1 base, and the junction contains 7 bases that no gene match accounts for. CDR1 and CDR2 are read off the germline V gene (reference sequence) as MNHEY and SMNVEV.